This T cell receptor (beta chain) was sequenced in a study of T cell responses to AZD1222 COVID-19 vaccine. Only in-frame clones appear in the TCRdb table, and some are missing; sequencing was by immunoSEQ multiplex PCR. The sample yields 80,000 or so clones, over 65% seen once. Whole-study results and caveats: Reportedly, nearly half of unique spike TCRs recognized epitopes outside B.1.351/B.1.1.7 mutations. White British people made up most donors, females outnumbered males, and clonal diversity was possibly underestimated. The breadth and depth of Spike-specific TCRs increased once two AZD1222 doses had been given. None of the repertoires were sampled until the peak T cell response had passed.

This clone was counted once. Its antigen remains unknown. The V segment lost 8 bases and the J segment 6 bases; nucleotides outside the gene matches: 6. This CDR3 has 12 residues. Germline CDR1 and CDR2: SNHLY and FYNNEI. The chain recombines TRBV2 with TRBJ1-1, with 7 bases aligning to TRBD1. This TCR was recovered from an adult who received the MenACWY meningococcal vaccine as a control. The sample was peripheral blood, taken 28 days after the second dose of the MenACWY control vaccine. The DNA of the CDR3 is TGTGCCAGCGACAGGGCATCGGCTGAAGCTTTCTTT. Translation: CASDRASAEAFF.